Included here is one T cell receptor (beta chain) sequence, with context. This entry comes from a study of blood T cell repertoires in COVID-19. CDR3 length: 13 amino acids. V gave up 7 bases and J gave up 7 bases, with 16 bases separating them. Germline assignment: CDR1 MNHEY and CDR2 SVGAGI. Measured with immunoSEQ multiplex PCR; TCRdb has only the in-frame clones, and not every one. The sample records roughly 330,000 clones, more than 70% being singletons. The gene calls are TRBV6-5 and TRBJ1-1, with D uncertain. Source material: peripheral blood. This sequence originates from a man between 18 and 29 years old who had recovered from COVID-19. This chain's CDR3 is CASTSGGLGEAFF. In DNA form, the CDR3 reads TGTGCCAGCACCTCGGGTGGACTGGGTGAAGCTTTCTTT.